Sequencing of this T cell receptor beta chain was carried out in a study of pediatric ulcerative colitis (dated by TCRdb to between 2017 and 2020). Notes on the research overall: Pancolitis was present in roughly 7 ulcerative colitis patients and left-sided colitis in two, and histology consistent with ulcerative colitis was found in all of these patients. Roughly nine newly diagnosed, treatment-naive pediatric ulcerative colitis patients and a few non-IBD control children each provided paired blood and rectal samples. The Pediatric Ulcerative Colitis Activity Index classified a couple of patients as having mild disease, several as having moderate disease and three as having acute severe colitis.

V is shortened by 4 bases, J by 3 bases, and the region joining them spans 8 bases. CDR1 and CDR2 are read off the germline V gene (reference sequence) as SGHNT and YYREEE. Counted from cysteine to phenylalanine, this CDR3 has 12 amino acids. Only the CDR3 DNA stays, 36 bases, in frame from base 1. Notes on this clone: Its antigen is not yet known. There are no base qualities to consult, and no much larger clone falls within one base.

Using the immunoSEQ TRB Survey service, rearranged CDR3 beta regions were amplified from genomic DNA with multiplex V and J primers. To keep sequencing depth equal across samples, survey-level depth of up to 500,000 reads per sample was applied. Libraries were purified, pooled and sequenced on Illumina technology. Processing in the source paper ran as follows. Productive clonality, sample overlap, pairwise scatters, CDR3 beta length, V/D/J gene usage and productiveness were assessed with immunoSEQ online tools. Calculated diversity was defined as the number of unique rearrangements divided by total templates times 100, and Shannon and Simpson indices were additionally computed. Z-score normalized data were analyzed by principal component analysis with the R prcomp function and the ggbiplot package. Morisita's index was used to quantify blood-rectal clonal overlap within each subject. TCRdb obtained this table from immuneACCESS and retained in-frame rearrangements with V and J assigned. These tables miss some clones; where compared with another copy, unresolved V genes account for less than half of the shortfall, and the remainder is unexplained. The V and J calls and clone size were taken over from that table, and D and trimming were inferred from the DNA. Here the sample has 55,000 to 80,000 clones; over 65% occur a single time. The ten biggest clones cover around 5.2% of the sample.

Before the diagnostic colonoscopy, none of the ulcerative colitis patients had been given immunosuppressive medication. Blood was sampled at the same time as the colonoscopy. The Wizard kit (Promega) was used to extract genomic DNA from the blood and intestinal samples. Findings and caveats that apply to the study as a whole: Autologous blood-rectal clonal overlap was significantly higher in ulcerative colitis patients than in controls, suggesting increased T cell trafficking to inflamed tissue. A couple of rectal CDR3 clonotypes were present in all ulcerative colitis patients and in none of the controls. Because repertoires were derived from total lymphocyte DNA, patterns in rare subsets such as regulatory T cells may not have been reflected. Features of the rectal repertoire distinguished controls, mild-moderate colitis patients and acute severe colitis patients, and in acute severe colitis, rectal diversity was reduced because of clonal expansions. With only a handful of individuals, the healthy control group was small. For technical reasons, blood samples from two patients gave substantially fewer templates, and these samples were excluded from the blood-rectal overlap analysis.

The sample taken for sequencing was blood. This receptor was obtained from a boy under 18 with moderate ulcerative colitis. The sequence links TRBV5-4 to TRBJ2-7, and TRBD2 may be the D gene, going by 5 matching bases. The DNA reads as follows: TGTGCCAGCAGCATGGGAGTCTACGAGCAGTACTTC. It encodes CASSMGVYEQYF.